The 17 T cell receptor beta chains listed next were all sequenced from one sample in a study of blood T cell repertoires in COVID-19. Using immunoSEQ multiplex PCR, the repertoire was profiled, and TCRdb retains in-frame clones only, with some absent. The sample yields about 250,000 clones, more than 70% seen once. The sequenced sample consisted of peripheral blood. These receptors originate from a woman aged 30 to 39 with COVID-19, enrolled during active disease.

The chain combines TRBV19 with TRBJ2-3, with D hard to call. The CDR3 has 17 amino acids. Trimming removed 5 bases at V and 2 bases at J, with 20 bases between. CDR1 LNHDA and CDR2 SQIVND come from the germline V gene (reference sequence). CDR3 region: CASSPSTTRRYTDTQYF. The DNA of the CDR3 is TGTGCCAGTAGTCCCTCCACGACTCGACGCTACACAGATACGCAGTATTTT.

The chain is built from TRBV7-9 and TRBJ2-2; 8 bases align to TRBD1. CDR3 length: 12 amino acids. Germline V gene data show CDR1 as SEHNR and CDR2 as FQNEAQ (reference sequence). V shed 5 bases, J shed 9 bases, and the junction held 2 bases outside the gene matches. Here the CDR3 reads CASSGTGRELFF. The CDR3, as DNA: TGTGCCAGCAGCGGGACAGGCCGGGAGCTGTTTTTT.

The V and J genes are TRBV11-3 and TRBJ1-1; unclear D gene. The CDR3 extends over 17 amino acids. CDR1 and CDR2 (germline): SGHNT, YENEEA. The V end was cut by 1 base, the J end by 11 bases, with 26 bases between. CDR3 residues: CASSLGARRLLLRGAFF. Here the CDR3 DNA reads TGTGCCAGCAGCTTAGGTGCCCGCCGCTTACTACTCCGAGGGGCTTTCTTT.

The genes are TRBV11-2 and TRBJ2-2, with a possible D match to TRBD1 (6 bases). CDR1 and CDR2 from the germline V gene are SGHAT and FQNNGV. The CDR3 is 14 amino acids. V lost 7 bases, J lost 0 bases, and 9 bases lay in between. The CDR3 is CASTGTTNTGELFF. CDR3 nucleotide sequence: TGTGCCAGCACCGGGACAACGAACACCGGGGAGCTGTTTTTT.

This chain joins TRBV7-2 and TRBJ2-3, with D possibly being TRBD1 (6 bases). Germline V gives CDR1 SGHTA, CDR2 FQGNSA. CDR3 length: 12 residues. V lost 5 bases and J lost 14, with 17 bases in between. The CDR3 protein is CASSPIRGDMYF. The CDR3, as DNA: TGTGCCAGCAGCCCCATCAGGGGAGATATGTATTTT.

The chain combines TRBV27 with TRBJ1-1; D is perhaps TRBD1 (5 bases). Trimming took off 2 bases at V and 5 bases at J, with 12 bases between the two ends. CDR3 length: 14 amino acids. Germline CDR1 and CDR2: MNHEY and SMNVEV (reference sequence). The DNA of the CDR3 is TGTGCCAGCAGTTTAGTACAGGCGGGAACTGAAGCTTTCTTT. Translated: CASSLVQAGTEAFF.

This chain uses TRBV27 with TRBJ1-5, with a tentative D call TRBD1 (6 bases). CDR1 is MNHEY and CDR2 is SMNVEV in the germline V gene (reference sequence). Deletions cut 1 base from V and 6 bases from J, with 16 bases between. The CDR3 is made up of 16 amino acids. The chain's CDR3 is CASSLFGGAPGQPQHF. As DNA, the CDR3 is TGTGCCAGCAGTTTATTCGGGGGGGCACCCGGTCAGCCCCAGCATTTT.

This chain connects TRBV2 to TRBJ2-7; tentative D call: TRBD1 (5 bases). Trimming shortened V by 5 bases and J by 4 bases, and 12 bases separated the two germline ends. The germline V gene has CDR1 SNHLY and CDR2 FYNNEI. The CDR3 has 13 residues. The CDR3 loop is CASSTKGNYEQYV. The CDR3 DNA reads TGTGCCAGCAGTACCAAGGGGAATTACGAGCAGTACGTC.

This clone was picked up a small number of times. This rearrangement joins TRBV19 to TRBJ1-6; TRBD1 aligns across 7 bases. CDR3 length: 16 residues. V was pared by 6 bases and J by 2 bases, with 7 bases of the junction left unmatched. Germline V gene data show CDR1 as LNHDA and CDR2 as SQIVND (reference sequence). CDR3 nucleotide sequence: TGTGCCAGTAGCCTGACAGGGCTAACCTATAATTCACCCCTCCACTTT. Protein product: CASSLTGLTYNSPLHF. Looking up the rest from reference TRBV19 and TRBJ1-6 gives the full variable domain: DGGITQSPKYLFRKEGQNVTLSCEQNLNHDAMYWYRQDPGQGLRLIYYSQIVNDFQKGDIAEGYSVSREKKESFPLTVTSAQKNPTAFYLCASSLTGLTYNSPLHFGNGTRLTVT.

This clone was counted a few times. The V and J genes are TRBV2 and TRBJ1-4, with a weak D call TRBD1 (6 bases). The length of the CDR3 is 13 residues. Germline-derived CDR1 and CDR2 are SNHLY and FYNNEI. V was pared by 6 bases and J by 2 bases, with 7 bases between. The CDR3 protein is CASSGQTNEKLFF. The CDR3 coding sequence is TGTGCCAGCAGCGGACAGACTAATGAAAAACTGTTTTTT.

The genes are TRBV28 and TRBJ2-2, with D maybe TRBD1 (6 bases). Per germline, CDR1 MDHEN and CDR2 SYDVKM. The CDR3 is made up of 13 amino acids. V lost 5 bases, J lost 5 bases, and 9 bases lay in between. CDR3 protein: CASSPQGTGELFF. The CDR3 bases are TGTGCCAGCAGTCCCCAGGGGACCGGGGAGCTGTTTTTT.

The V call is TRBV7-2, the J call TRBJ1-2; the D is unclear. CDR1 and CDR2 from the germline V gene are SGHTA and FQGNSA. V was cut by 6 bases and J by 8 bases, with 19 bases left in between. This CDR3 has 14 residues. The CDR3 loop reads CASSPRAQVYGYTF. The CDR3 coding sequence is TGTGCCAGCAGTCCGAGGGCCCAAGTCTACGGCTACACCTTC.

The count of this clone is one. The genes are TRBV28 and TRBJ2-5; D gene uncertain. CDR1 is MDHEN, CDR2 SYDVKM, per germline. The CDR3 is 12 residues long. Deletions cut 6 bases from V and 2 bases from J, with 7 bases between. CDR3 DNA: TGTGCCAGCAGGAGGTTACAAGAGACCCAGTACTTC. Translating gives CASRRLQETQYF.

The rearrangement links TRBV9 to TRBJ1-2, with TRBD1 identical over 7 bases. The CDR3 has 14 amino acids. V dropped 3 bases and J dropped 3; count of bases not matched to a gene: 5. Germline-derived CDR1 and CDR2 are SGDLS and YYNGEE. This chain's CDR3 is CASSALGQHYGYTF. The CDR3, as DNA: TGTGCCAGCAGCGCACTGGGACAGCACTATGGCTACACCTTC. Filled out from reference TRBV9 and TRBJ1-2, the complete variable domain reads DSGVTQTPKHLITATGQRVTLRCSPRSGDLSVYWYQQSLDQGLQFLIQYYNGEERAKGNILERFSAQQFPDLHSELNLSSLELGDSALYFCASSALGQHYGYTFGSGTRLTVV.

This chain connects TRBV6-2 or TRBV6-3 to TRBJ1-5; 12 bases are shared with TRBD1. Germline V gives CDR1 MNHEY, CDR2 SVGEGT. CDR3 length: 19 residues. After removal of 3 bases from V and 4 bases from J, the junction contained 13 bases not matched to a gene. The CDR3 spells CASSYRGGTGGAGNQPQHF. In DNA, the CDR3 is TGTGCCAGCAGTTATCGGGGCGGGACAGGGGGCGCGGGGAATCAGCCCCAGCATTTT.

The chain recombines TRBV5-4 with TRBJ2-3; TRBD2 matches 9 bases. Germline V gene sequence: CDR1 SGHNT, CDR2 YYREEE (reference sequence). Trimming removed 4 bases from V and 4 bases from J; junction bases left unmatched: 4. CDR3 size: 14 residues. Here the CDR3 DNA reads TGTGCCAGCAGCCGGCGGGAGGGAGCAGATACGCAGTATTTT. Amino acids: CASSRREGADTQYF.

The chain carries TRBV6-5 and TRBJ1-1; D remains ambiguous. V was cut by 0 bases and J by 1 base, with 9 bases left in between. Germline loops: CDR1 MNHEY, CDR2 SVGAGI. The CDR3 is 15 amino acids. The chain's CDR3 is CASSYSFRQNTEAFF. CDR3 nucleotides: TGTGCCAGCAGTTACTCGTTCCGACAGAACACTGAAGCTTTCTTT.